A single sample gave rise to the 22 T cell receptor beta chains below, sequenced in a study of shared clonotypes between healthy human individuals. Data came from immunoSEQ multiplex PCR; TCRdb stores just in-frame clones and leaves some out. The table lists 2 million to 3 million clones, 80% to 95% of them singletons. Sequenced input: naive CD4+ T cells from PBMCs. Subset meaning: CD45RA+ positively selected. All receptors derive from a man younger than 30 in good health. Some clones in this sample may be carry-over from other donors' samples.

This sequence joins TRBV5-1 and TRBJ1-1; 7 nucleotides align to TRBD1. The CDR3 has 16 amino acids. V gave up 7 bases and J gave up 1 base; unmatched junction bases: 13. Germline V gene sequence: CDR1 SGHRS, CDR2 YFSETQ. CDR3 loop: CASGGSPGGPNTEAFF. For the CDR3, the DNA is TGCGCCAGCGGTGGGTCGCCAGGGGGTCCGAACACTGAAGCTTTCTTT.

The chain employs TRBV30 and TRBJ1-4, with no clear D. CDR1 is GTSNPN and CDR2 is SVGIG in the germline V gene (reference sequence). Trimming stripped 2 bases from V and 2 bases from J, with 18 bases between. The length of the CDR3 is 17 residues. In DNA form, the CDR3 reads TGTGCCTGGAGTTCCCCCCCCGGCGGGCACACTAATGAAAAACTGTTTTTT. This translates into CAWSSPPGGHTNEKLFF.

V and J are TRBV2 and TRBJ2-2, with a weak D call TRBD1 (5 bases). The germline V gene encodes CDR1 SNHLY and CDR2 FYNNEI. The CDR3 has 13 residues. V lost 6 bases, J lost 9 bases, and 14 bases lay in between. The CDR3 DNA reads as TGTGCCAGCAGATCAGGGCGGCACCGGGAGCTGTTTTTT. Translated, it gives CASRSGRHRELFF.

In regard to this clone: Other DNA sequences in the same sample also yield this CDR3. The V gene is TRBV7-2, the J gene TRBJ1-2; D is perhaps TRBD1 (6 bases). The germline V and J ends were trimmed by 1 base and 2 bases, with 8 bases remaining between them. Per germline, CDR1 SGHTA and CDR2 FQGNSA. There are 14 residues in the CDR3. The CDR3 protein is CASSLGGTNYGYTF. The DNA of the CDR3 is TGTGCCAGCAGCTTAGGCGGGACAAACTATGGCTACACCTTC.

The chain combines TRBV6-5 with TRBJ2-1, with TRBD2 matching over 8 bases. Germline V gene lookup returns CDR1 MNHEY and CDR2 SVGAGI. CDR3 length equals 13 residues. Losses at the gene ends were 6 bases for V and 10 bases for J; bases not matched to a gene: 8. CDR3 region: CASSGTSYDEQFF. The CDR3 bases are TGTGCCAGCAGCGGGACTAGTTATGACGAGCAGTTCTTC.

This chain uses TRBV10-3 with TRBJ2-1; D ambiguous. The V end was cut by 0 bases, the J end by 4 bases, with 4 bases between. The CDR3 totals 13 residues. The germline V gene has CDR1 ENHRY and CDR2 SYGVKD. The CDR3: CAISESEYNEQFF. DNA of the CDR3: TGTGCCATCAGTGAGTCGGAGTACAATGAGCAGTTCTTC.

This clone was detected a few times. The chain is built from TRBV7-9 and TRBJ2-1, with D maybe TRBD1 (5 bases). There are 15 residues in the CDR3. Trimming stripped 5 bases from V and 3 bases from J, with 14 bases between. In germline, CDR1 is SEHNR, CDR2 FQNEAQ (reference sequence). The CDR3 nucleotides are TGTGCCAGCAGCCCCAGGGCCTCCTTCTACAATGAGCAGTTCTTC. Residues: CASSPRASFYNEQFF.

This clone appeared a few times. The rearrangement uses TRBV14 and TRBJ1-1, with D uncertain. Germline V CDR1 and CDR2: SGHDN, FVKESK. The CDR3 has 13 amino acids. V gave up 4 bases and J gave up 5 bases, with 11 bases separating them. The CDR3 region is CASSLSLRTEAFF. DNA for the CDR3: TGTGCCAGCAGCCTTTCCCTTCGGACTGAAGCTTTCTTT.

CDR3 nucleotide sequence: TGCGCCAGCCGAGAACAGGGAATGGTCGATGAGCAGTTCTTC. Protein sequence: CASREQGMVDEQFF. The J gene is TRBJ2-1, the V gene TRBV5-1; D may be TRBD1 (6 bases). From germline, CDR1 is SGHRS and CDR2 YFSETQ. The CDR3 loop spans 14 amino acids. Trimming removed 7 bases at V and 8 bases at J, with 19 bases between.

The chain employs TRBV7-9 and TRBJ2-1; a weak D match, TRBD2 (5 bases). The germline V gene encodes CDR1 SEHNR and CDR2 FQNEAQ (reference sequence). With 4 bases removed from V and 6 bases from J, the gap between germline ends came to 10 bases. The CDR3 contains 13 residues. The CDR3 DNA follows: TGTGCCAGCAGCTCGTTCCGGGGCAATGAGCAGTTCTTC. Amino acid sequence: CASSSFRGNEQFF. Together with reference TRBV7-9 and TRBJ2-1, the CDR3 gives the full variable domain: DTGVSQNPRHKITKRGQNVTFRCDPISEHNRLYWYRQTLGQGPEFLTYFQNEAQLEKSRLLSDRFSAERPKGSFSTLEIQRTEQGDSAMYLCASSSFRGNEQFFGPGTRLTVL.

The chain combines TRBV2 with TRBJ1-5; unclear D gene. Germline lookup yields CDR1 SNHLY and CDR2 FYNNEI. This CDR3 contains 12 residues. V was trimmed by 4 bases and J by 10 bases, leaving 11 bases between them. Here the CDR3 DNA reads TGTGCCAGCAGTGCTCGGCTCCTACCCCAGCATTTT. Residues: CASSARLLPQHF.

The CDR3 here is CASSPPGVTEAFF. The CDR3 DNA reads TGTGCCAGCAGCCCCCCGGGGGTCACTGAAGCTTTCTTT. The chain combines TRBV28 with TRBJ1-1, with a tentative D call TRBD1 (5 bases). This CDR3 is 13 amino acids long. V dropped 6 bases and J dropped 4 bases, with 12 bases sitting between them. Germline loops: CDR1 MDHEN, CDR2 SYDVKM.

The J gene is TRBJ1-1, the V gene TRBV5-1; no definite D call. The CDR3 is 13 residues long. Trimming removed 5 bases from V and 1 base from J, with 9 bases in between. Germline V gene data show CDR1 as SGHRS and CDR2 as YFSETQ. The CDR3 region has the DNA TGCGCCAGCAGTTTAATGAAGAACACTGAAGCTTTCTTT. Its protein is CASSLMKNTEAFF.

The gene calls are TRBV5-1 and TRBJ1-1, with D unresolved. The CDR3 is 13 amino acids. Trimming removed 4 bases from V and 12 bases from J, with 19 bases in between. The germline V gene has CDR1 SGHRS and CDR2 YFSETQ. This CDR3 is CASSATGSEGTFF. DNA for the CDR3: TGCGCCAGCAGCGCCACCGGGTCAGAGGGAACTTTCTTT.

The chain links TRBV28 to TRBJ2-7; 9 bases agree with TRBD1. The CDR3 is 16 residues long. Trimming took 7 bases from V and 5 from J; bases not matched to a gene: 15. CDR1 MDHEN and CDR2 SYDVKM come from the germline V gene. DNA of the CDR3: TGTGCCAGCACTCGAAGGGGACAGGGCCTTAGGGACGAGCAGTACTTC. Translated, it gives CASTRRGQGLRDEQYF.

V is TRBV7-9 and J is TRBJ1-2; 7 bases are a match to TRBD1. The CDR3 totals 16 residues. V shed 3 bases, J shed 4 bases, and the junction held 11 bases outside the gene matches. From germline, CDR1 is SEHNR and CDR2 FQNEAQ (reference sequence). CDR3 residues: CASSFAGTEIFYGYTF. In nucleotides, the CDR3 is TGTGCCAGCAGCTTTGCGGGGACAGAGATTTTCTATGGCTACACCTTC.

The CDR3 DNA reads as TGTGCCAGCAGCTCCGGGACAGGGGGAAAAAAGGCGAACACCGGGGAGCTGTTTTTT. Translated: CASSSGTGGKKANTGELFF. The chain is built from TRBV7-9 and TRBJ2-2; TRBD1 agrees at 11 bases. There are 19 residues in the CDR3. Germline values: CDR1 SEHNR, CDR2 FQNEAQ (reference sequence). Losses at the gene ends were 4 bases for V and 0 bases for J; bases not matched to a gene: 10. Together with reference TRBV7-9 and TRBJ2-2, the CDR3 gives the full variable domain: DTGVSQNPRHKITKRGQNVTFRCDPISEHNRLYWYRQTLGQGPEFLTYFQNEAQLEKSRLLSDRFSAERPKGSFSTLEIQRTEQGDSAMYLCASSSGTGGKKANTGELFFGEGSRLTVL.

The chain uses TRBV4-2 and TRBJ1-4, with D hard to call. This CDR3 is built from 16 residues. V gave up 0 bases and J gave up 8 bases, with 16 bases separating them. Germline-derived CDR1 and CDR2 are LGHNA and YNFKEQ. The CDR3 spells CASSQEPSIMREKLFF. DNA for the CDR3: TGTGCCAGCAGCCAAGAACCCAGCATTATGAGAGAAAAACTGTTTTTT.

This chain joins TRBV7-7 and TRBJ2-5; perhaps TRBD2 as D (6 bases). The CDR3 contains 15 residues. Trimming shortened V by 7 bases and J by 5 bases, and 20 bases separated the two germline ends. Germline V CDR1 and CDR2: SSHAT, FNYEAQ (reference sequence). The CDR3 sequence: CASTPGWGGGETQYF. The DNA for the CDR3 is TGTGCCAGCACCCCGGGCTGGGGAGGCGGGGAGACCCAGTACTTC.

The rearrangement joins TRBV28 to TRBJ1-4, with a possible D match to TRBD1 (5 bases). Germline CDR1 MDHEN, CDR2 SYDVKM. There are 15 residues in the CDR3. Trimming took 2 bases from V and 5 from J, leaving 12 bases between them. This CDR3 reads CASSLSWDQNEKLFF. The CDR3, as DNA: TGTGCCAGCAGTTTAAGCTGGGACCAGAATGAAAAACTGTTTTTT.

A note on this clone: Other nucleotide sequences in the sample specify the same CDR3. The chain combines TRBV7-9 with TRBJ2-2; D is possibly TRBD2 (6 bases). The V gene's germline CDR1 is SEHNR and CDR2 FQNEAQ (reference sequence). The CDR3 extends over 13 amino acids. The V end lost 3 bases, the J end lost 5 bases, and 7 bases lay between the germline ends. The CDR3 reads CASSLGRTGELFF. The CDR3 DNA reads as TGTGCCAGCAGCTTGGGGAGGACCGGGGAGCTGTTTTTT. Supplemented by reference TRBV7-9 and TRBJ2-2, the full variable domain reads DTGVSQNPRHKITKRGQNVTFRCDPISEHNRLYWYRQTLGQGPEFLTYFQNEAQLEKSRLLSDRFSAERPKGSFSTLEIQRTEQGDSAMYLCASSLGRTGELFFGEGSRLTVL.

The chain couples TRBV7-6 to TRBJ1-5; no clear D gene. The CDR3 length is 15 residues. Germline-derived CDR1 and CDR2 are SGHVS and FNYEAQ. V shed 1 base and J shed 4 bases, with 11 bases lying between them. The CDR3 loop is CASSLGRGLNQPQHF. DNA for the CDR3: TGTGCCAGCAGCTTAGGCCGGGGATTAAATCAGCCCCAGCATTTT.